Shown below are 23 T cell receptor beta chains from a single sample sequenced in a study of shared clonotypes between healthy human individuals. The table came from immunoSEQ multiplex PCR; TCRdb's copy has only in-frame clones and leaves some out. The data hold roughly 760,000 clones, with around 72% observed a single time. Input material: memory CD4+ T cells sorted from blood. As for subset: CD45RA-negative fraction. These TCRs come from a young woman in good health.

The chain carries TRBV6-1 and TRBJ1-2; maybe TRBD1 (6 bases). Germline-derived CDR1 and CDR2 are MNHNS and SASEGT. The CDR3 spans 19 residues. Deletions cut 3 bases from V and 0 bases from J, with 23 bases between. CDR3 nucleotides: TGTGCCAGCAGTGAGGGCAGGGGCGGTTGGAATGGAGCTAACTATGGCTACACCTTC. Protein product: CASSEGRGGWNGANYGYTF.

This rearrangement joins TRBV27 to TRBJ2-7, with TRBD2 identical over 10 bases. Germline V gives CDR1 MNHEY, CDR2 SMNVEV (reference sequence). V was pared by 5 bases and J by 5 bases, with 15 bases of the junction left unmatched. The CDR3 has 17 amino acids. The DNA for the CDR3 is TGTGCCAGCAGTGCGATATACAGAAGCGGGAGGGCCGACGAGCAGTACTTC. It is translated as CASSAIYRSGRADEQYF.

This clone was seen more than once but under ten times. The V and J genes are TRBV7-9 and TRBJ2-4; D remains ambiguous. In germline, CDR1 is SEHNR, CDR2 FQNEAQ (reference sequence). V was clipped by 1 base and J by 0 bases, with 4 bases between them. There are 14 residues in the CDR3. CDR3 loop: CASSLGVAKNIQYF. The DNA for the CDR3 is TGTGCCAGCAGCTTAGGAGTAGCCAAAAACATTCAGTACTTC.

The rearrangement links TRBV28 to TRBJ1-2; 9 bases line up with TRBD1. J lost 7 bases, V lost 7 bases, and 13 bases had no gene match. Per the germline V gene, CDR1 is MDHEN and CDR2 is SYDVKM. The CDR3 contains 15 residues. CDR3 DNA: TGTGCCAGCACCCTGTCCACCGGGACAGGGAGTGGCTACACCTTC. Protein sequence: CASTLSTGTGSGYTF.

This chain links TRBV7-6 with TRBJ2-5; D possibly corresponds to TRBD1 (6 bases). The CDR3 extends over 12 amino acids. The V gene lost 4 bases and the J gene lost 11 bases, with 14 bases spanning the gap. The germline gives CDR1 SGHVS, CDR2 FNYEAQ. CDR3 loop: CASSSTTGPQYF. CDR3 DNA: TGTGCCAGCAGCTCAACCACAGGGCCGCAGTACTTC.

The rearrangement uses TRBV7-9 and TRBJ1-2; D may be TRBD1 (6 bases). CDR3 length: 12 residues. Germline V gives CDR1 SEHNR, CDR2 FQNEAQ (reference sequence). Trimming pared 8 bases from V and 7 bases from J, leaving 14 bases between. The CDR3 coding sequence is TGTGCCAGCGGCCAAGGGGGGATTGGCTACACCTTC. Translation: CASGQGGIGYTF. Using reference TRBV7-9 and TRBJ1-2 for the parts outside the CDR3, the full variable domain is DTGVSQNPRHKITKRGQNVTFRCDPISEHNRLYWYRQTLGQGPEFLTYFQNEAQLEKSRLLSDRFSAERPKGSFSTLEIQRTEQGDSAMYLCASGQGGIGYTFGSGTRLTVV.

The chain is built from TRBV6-6 and TRBJ2-5; TRBD1 matches 11 bases. The assigned J gene may be wrong: the sequence end matches TRBJ2-7 better. The CDR3 has 14 residues. Germline V gene sequence: CDR1 MNHNY, CDR2 SVGAGI (reference sequence). CDR3 sequence: CASRPGQGEYEQYF. In DNA form, the CDR3 reads TGTGCCAGCAGACCGGGACAGGGGGAGTACGAGCAGTACTTC.

In its sample, this clone was seen a few times. Different DNA sequences within this sample yield the same CDR3. The chain carries TRBV18 and TRBJ2-3, with D perhaps matching TRBD2 (5 bases). The V end lost 3 bases, the J end lost 0 bases, and 10 bases lay between the germline ends. CDR1 and CDR2 from the germline V gene are KGHSH and LQKENI. There are 15 residues in the CDR3. The DNA for the CDR3 is TGTGCCAGCTCACCTGACTATCTGAGCACAGATACGCAGTATTTT. Translated, it gives CASSPDYLSTDTQYF.

The gene calls are TRBV6-5 and TRBJ1-2; D gene ambiguous. V was pared by 8 bases and J by 4 bases, with 20 bases between. This CDR3 is built from 15 residues. CDR1 MNHEY and CDR2 SVGAGI come from the germline V gene. The CDR3 DNA is TGTGCCAGCCGGTATAAAAGCGCCAGCCGCTATGGCTACACCTTC. Its translation is CASRYKSASRYGYTF.

CDR3 in amino acids: CASSLKGLAGEVDTQYF. The CDR3 DNA reads TGTGCCAGCAGTTTAAAGGGACTAGCGGGAGAGGTAGATACGCAGTATTTT. The chain employs TRBV27 and TRBJ2-3; 14 positions agree with TRBD2. Germline V gives CDR1 MNHEY, CDR2 SMNVEV (reference sequence). V shed 2 bases, J shed 5 bases, and the junction held 6 bases outside the gene matches. This CDR3 region has 17 residues.

The chain uses TRBV7-6 and TRBJ1-3; 8 bases fit TRBD1. In germline, CDR1 is SGHVS, CDR2 FNYEAQ. V was pared by 5 bases and J by 0 bases, with 9 bases of the junction left unmatched. CDR3 length equals 17 residues. Written as DNA, the CDR3 is TGTGCCAGCAGCCCCGGACAGGGCGGCCTCTCTGGAAACACCATATATTTT. This gives the protein CASSPGQGGLSGNTIYF.

Regarding this clone: This CDR3 is also generated by other DNA sequences in the sample. The V call is TRBV2, the J call TRBJ2-7, with D possibly matching TRBD1 (7 bases). CDR3 length equals 12 residues. Germline V gives CDR1 SNHLY, CDR2 FYNNEI. V lost 6 bases, J lost 7 bases, and 13 bases lay in between. The CDR3 loop reads CASSRQGGEQYF. DNA of the CDR3: TGTGCCAGCAGCAGACAGGGAGGAGAGCAGTACTTC.

This rearrangement joins TRBV28 to TRBJ2-2, with TRBD2 identical over 9 bases. The CDR3 is 17 amino acids. V shed 7 bases and J 2 bases; nucleotides not matched to a gene: 11. Germline loops: CDR1 MDHEN, CDR2 SYDVKM. The CDR3 DNA follows: TGTGCCAGCACAGGGGCTAGCGGGACTTCTAACACCGGGGAGCTGTTTTTT. Translating it yields CASTGASGTSNTGELFF.

CDR3 loop: CASSPPPDSSYEQYF. The CDR3 DNA follows: TGTGCCAGCAGTCCCCCTCCAGACAGCTCCTACGAGCAGTACTTC. The chain recombines TRBV28 with TRBJ2-7; tentative D call: TRBD1 (5 bases). Trimming shortened V by 5 bases and J by 0 bases, and 14 bases separated the two germline ends. The CDR3 contains 15 residues. In germline, CDR1 is MDHEN, CDR2 SYDVKM. Complete variable domain (other parts from reference TRBV28 and TRBJ2-7): DVKVTQSSRYLVKRTGEKVFLECVQDMDHENMFWYRQDPGLGLRLIYFSYDVKMKEKGDIPEGYSVSREKKERFSLILESASTNQTSMYLCASSPPPDSSYEQYFGPGTRLTVT.

This clone appeared a single time. The chain employs TRBV5-1 and TRBJ2-3, with D possibly TRBD2 on 6 matching bases. Germline CDR1 is SGHRS and CDR2 is YFSETQ. The V gene lost 4 bases and the J gene lost 5 bases, with 11 bases spanning the gap. This CDR3 region has 13 residues. CDR3 protein: CASSPRGVDTQYF. Written as DNA, the CDR3 is TGCGCCAGCAGCCCCCGCGGGGTAGATACGCAGTATTTT. The full variable domain, with the rest looked up from reference TRBV5-1 and TRBJ2-3, is KAGVTQTPRYLIKTRGQQVTLSCSPISGHRSVSWYQQTPGQGLQFLFEYFSETQRNKGNFPGRFSGRQFSNSRSEMNVSTLELGDSALYLCASSPRGVDTQYFGPGTRLTVL.

The chain uses TRBV28 and TRBJ2-7; the match to TRBD1 covers 9 bases. The CDR3 spans 23 residues. After removal of 4 bases from V and 6 bases from J, the junction contained 34 bases not matched to a gene. CDR1 MDHEN and CDR2 SYDVKM come from the germline V gene. The CDR3 coding sequence is TGTGCCAGCAGTTCGGCACCGGAGGGGCTAACATTGTGGGGACAGGGTCTATTACGCGAGCAGTACTTC. Translating gives CASSSAPEGLTLWGQGLLREQYF.

This sequence joins TRBV19 and TRBJ1-4; D gene ambiguous. The CDR3 consists of 13 residues. Trimming stripped 8 bases from V and 4 bases from J, with 11 bases between. The V gene's germline CDR1 is LNHDA and CDR2 SQIVND (reference sequence). This CDR3 is CASGSSFNEKLFF. CDR3 bases: TGTGCCAGTGGGTCTTCATTTAATGAAAAACTGTTTTTT.

The rearrangement links TRBV7-9 to TRBJ2-4; no definite D call. The V end was cut by 8 bases, the J end by 8 bases, with 16 bases between. Germline CDR1 and CDR2: SEHNR and FQNEAQ (reference sequence). The CDR3 sequence is 13 residues long. CDR3 amino acids: CASGRVQEDIQYF. The CDR3 region has the DNA TGTGCCAGCGGCCGAGTACAAGAGGACATTCAGTACTTC.

This clone was observed once. The rearrangement joins TRBV5-8 to TRBJ1-2; TRBD1 matches 11 bases. There are 14 residues in the CDR3. The germline V gene has CDR1 SGHTS and CDR2 YDEGEE. V was clipped by 7 bases and J by 4 bases; unmatched bases: 6. CDR3 sequence: CASGGQGVLYGYTF. The CDR3 DNA is TGTGCCAGCGGGGGACAGGGGGTACTCTATGGCTACACCTTC.

This clone was counted ten times or more. This chain links TRBV27 with TRBJ1-2; 7 bases match TRBD1. CDR1 and CDR2 from the germline V gene are MNHEY and SMNVEV (reference sequence). The CDR3 sequence is 12 residues long. V lost 6 bases and J lost 5; bases outside the gene matches: 3. CDR3 nucleotides: TGTGCCAGCAGCTACAGGGGTTATGGCTACACCTTC. It encodes CASSYRGYGYTF.

Turning to this clone: The sample carries other DNA sequences with the same CDR3. The chain is built from TRBV28 and TRBJ2-7, with D perhaps being TRBD1 or TRBD2 (5 bases each). CDR3 length: 14 amino acids. The germline V and J ends were trimmed by 1 base and 3 bases, with 10 bases remaining between them. Per germline, CDR1 MDHEN and CDR2 SYDVKM. The CDR3 spells CASSLSGRLYEQYF. The CDR3 nucleotides are TGTGCCAGCAGTTTATCAGGGAGACTCTACGAGCAGTACTTC.

The chain carries TRBV27 and TRBJ1-4; a weak D match, TRBD1 (5 bases). Germline assignment: CDR1 MNHEY and CDR2 SMNVEV (reference sequence). This CDR3 contains 14 residues. Trimming removed 5 bases at V and 6 bases at J, with 13 bases between. CDR3: CASSNGGFYEKLFF. The CDR3 DNA reads as TGTGCCAGCAGTAACGGGGGGTTCTATGAAAAACTGTTTTTT.

This clone was detected only a few times. The V and J genes are TRBV10-2 and TRBJ2-7, with D possibly being TRBD2 (6 bases). CDR3 length equals 15 residues. V dropped 9 bases and J dropped 7 bases, with 25 bases sitting between them. The germline V gene has CDR1 WSHSY and CDR2 SAAADI. In DNA, the CDR3 is TGCGCCAGTTCTACGGGAGATAGGGATTCGGGGGAGCAGTACTTC. Its protein product is CASSTGDRDSGEQYF.